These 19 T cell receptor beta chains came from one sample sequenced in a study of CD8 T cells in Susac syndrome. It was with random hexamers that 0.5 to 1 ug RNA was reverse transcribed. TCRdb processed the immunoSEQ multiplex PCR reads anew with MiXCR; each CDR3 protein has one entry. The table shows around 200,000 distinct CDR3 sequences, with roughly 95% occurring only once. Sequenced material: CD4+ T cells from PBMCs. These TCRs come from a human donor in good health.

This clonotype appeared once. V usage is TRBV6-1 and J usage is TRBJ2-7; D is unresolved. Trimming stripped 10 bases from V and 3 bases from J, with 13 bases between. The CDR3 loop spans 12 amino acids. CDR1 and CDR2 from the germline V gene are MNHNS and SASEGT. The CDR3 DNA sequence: TGTGCCACCACCGACGGTTACTACGAGCAGTACGTC. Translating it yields CATTDGYYEQYV.

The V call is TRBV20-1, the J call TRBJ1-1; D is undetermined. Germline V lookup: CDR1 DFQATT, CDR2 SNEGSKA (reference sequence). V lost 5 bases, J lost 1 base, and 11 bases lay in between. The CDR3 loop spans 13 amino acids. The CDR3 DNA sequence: TGCAGTGCTGGACGTGGGAGGAACACTGAAGCTTTCTTT. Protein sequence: CSAGRGRNTEAFF.

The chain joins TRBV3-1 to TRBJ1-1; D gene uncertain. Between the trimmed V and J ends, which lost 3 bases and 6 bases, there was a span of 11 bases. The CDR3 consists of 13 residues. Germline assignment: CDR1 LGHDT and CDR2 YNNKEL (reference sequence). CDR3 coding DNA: TGTGCCAGCAGCCACAGAATCGTTCCTGAAGCTTTCTTT. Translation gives CASSHRIVPEAFF.

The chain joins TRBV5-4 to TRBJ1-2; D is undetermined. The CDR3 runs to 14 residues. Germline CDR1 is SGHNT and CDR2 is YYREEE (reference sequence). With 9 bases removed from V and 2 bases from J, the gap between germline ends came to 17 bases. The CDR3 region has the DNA TGTGCCACAAATCGAATAACGGAGAACTATGGCTACACCTTC. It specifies CATNRITENYGYTF.

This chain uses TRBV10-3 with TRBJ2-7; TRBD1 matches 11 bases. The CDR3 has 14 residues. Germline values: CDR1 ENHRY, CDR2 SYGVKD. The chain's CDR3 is CATQGQGDLYEQYV. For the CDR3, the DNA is TGTGCGACTCAGGGACAGGGGGATCTATACGAGCAGTACGTC.

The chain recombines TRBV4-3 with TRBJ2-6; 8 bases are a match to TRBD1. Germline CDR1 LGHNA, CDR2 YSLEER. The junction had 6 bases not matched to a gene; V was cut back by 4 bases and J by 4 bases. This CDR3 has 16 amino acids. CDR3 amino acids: CASSRTTGVGANVLTF. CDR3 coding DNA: TGCGCCAGCAGCCGTACGACAGGGGTCGGGGCCAACGTCCTGACTTTC.

The DNA for the CDR3 is TGTGCCAGTAGGCGGCAGGTCCCCCTCTCCTACAATGAGCAGTTCTTC. Amino acids: CASRRQVPLSYNEQFF. The chain combines TRBV19 with TRBJ2-1, with D unclear. Germline V gene data show CDR1 as LNHDA and CDR2 as SQIVND (reference sequence). The CDR3 is 16 residues long. The V end was cut by 6 bases, the J end by 0 bases, with 15 bases between.

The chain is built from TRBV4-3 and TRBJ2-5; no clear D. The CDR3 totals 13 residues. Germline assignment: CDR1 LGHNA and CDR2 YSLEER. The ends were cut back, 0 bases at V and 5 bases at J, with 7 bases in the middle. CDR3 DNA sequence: TGCGCCAGCAGCCAAGATCAAGGGGAGACCCAGTACTTC. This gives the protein CASSQDQGETQYF.

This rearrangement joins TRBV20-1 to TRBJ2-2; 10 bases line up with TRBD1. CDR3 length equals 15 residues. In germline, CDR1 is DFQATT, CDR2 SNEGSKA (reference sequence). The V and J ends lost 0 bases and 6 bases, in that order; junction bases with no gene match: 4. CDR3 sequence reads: CSARDPGQGSGELFF. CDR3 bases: TGCAGTGCTAGAGATCCGGGACAGGGGTCCGGGGAGCTGTTTTTT.

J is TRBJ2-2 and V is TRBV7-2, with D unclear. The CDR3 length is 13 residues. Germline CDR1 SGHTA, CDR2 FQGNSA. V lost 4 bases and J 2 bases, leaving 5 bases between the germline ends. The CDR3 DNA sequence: TGTGCCAGCAGCTCTTCCAACACCGGGGAGCTGTTTTTT. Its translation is CASSSSNTGELFF.

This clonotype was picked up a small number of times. CDR3 DNA: TGTGCCAGTTCAGGGGCCAGCACAGATACGCAGTATTTT. It translates to CASSGASTDTQYF. This chain connects TRBV6-5 to TRBJ2-3, with D possibly being TRBD1 (6 bases). Between the trimmed V and J ends, which lost 9 bases and 0 bases, there was a span of 10 bases. This CDR3 spans 13 amino acids. The germline V gene has CDR1 MNHEY and CDR2 SVGAGI.

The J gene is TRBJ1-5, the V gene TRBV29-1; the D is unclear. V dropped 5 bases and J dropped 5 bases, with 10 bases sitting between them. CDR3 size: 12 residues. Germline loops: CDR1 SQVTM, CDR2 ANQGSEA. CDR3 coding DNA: TGCAGCGTTAAAACGGCGGATCAGCCCCAGCATTTT. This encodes CSVKTADQPQHF.

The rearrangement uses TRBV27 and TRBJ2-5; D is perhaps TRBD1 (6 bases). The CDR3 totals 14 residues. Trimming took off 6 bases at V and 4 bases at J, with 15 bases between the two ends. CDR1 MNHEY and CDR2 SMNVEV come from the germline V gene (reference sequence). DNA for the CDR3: TGTGCCAGCAGCTGGGGGCGGCAGGGAGAGACCCAGTACTTC. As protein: CASSWGRQGETQYF.

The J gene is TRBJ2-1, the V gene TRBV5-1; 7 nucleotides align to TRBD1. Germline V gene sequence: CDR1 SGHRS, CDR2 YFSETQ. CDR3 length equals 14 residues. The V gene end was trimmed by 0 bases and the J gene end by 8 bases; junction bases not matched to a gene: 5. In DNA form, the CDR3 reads TGCGCCAGCAGCTTGGACAGGGGTGTCGATGAGCAGTTCTTC. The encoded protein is CASSLDRGVDEQFF.

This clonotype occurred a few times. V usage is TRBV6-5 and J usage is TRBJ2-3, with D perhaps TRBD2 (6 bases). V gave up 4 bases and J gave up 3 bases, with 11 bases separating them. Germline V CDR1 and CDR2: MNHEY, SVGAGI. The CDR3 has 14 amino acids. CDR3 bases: TGTGCCAGCAGTTTTGGGGGGAGTACAGATACGCAGTATTTT. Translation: CASSFGGSTDTQYF.

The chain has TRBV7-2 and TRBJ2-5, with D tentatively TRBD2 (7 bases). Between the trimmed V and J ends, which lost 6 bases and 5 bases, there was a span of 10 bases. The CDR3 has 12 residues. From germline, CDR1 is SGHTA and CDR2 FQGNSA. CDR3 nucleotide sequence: TGTGCCAGCAGGGGGGGGCGGGAGACCCAGTACTTC. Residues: CASRGGRETQYF.

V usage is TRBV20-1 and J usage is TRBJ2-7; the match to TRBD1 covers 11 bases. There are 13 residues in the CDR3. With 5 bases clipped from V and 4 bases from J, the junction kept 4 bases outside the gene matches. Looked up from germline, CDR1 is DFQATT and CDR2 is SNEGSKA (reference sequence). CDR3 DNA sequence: TGCAGTGCTCGTGGACAGGGGGCTTACGAGCAGTACGTC. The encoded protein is CSARGQGAYEQYV.

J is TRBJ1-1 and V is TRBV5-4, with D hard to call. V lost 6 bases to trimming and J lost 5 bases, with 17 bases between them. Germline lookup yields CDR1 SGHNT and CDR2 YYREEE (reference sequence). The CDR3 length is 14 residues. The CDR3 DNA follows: TGTGCCAGCACACCCCCTGACGGTGAGACTGAAGCTTTCTTT. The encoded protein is CASTPPDGETEAFF.

The CDR3 bases are TGTGCCAGCAGACGGGACAGCTACTACGAGCAGTACTTC. It yields the protein CASRRDSYYEQYF. The chain has TRBV6-2 or TRBV6-3 and TRBJ2-7; 7 positions match TRBD1. The CDR3 sequence is 13 residues long. Germline V gene sequence: CDR1 MNHEY, CDR2 SVGEGT. V was pared by 6 bases and J by 3 bases, with 5 bases of the junction left unmatched.